This T cell receptor (beta chain) is drawn from a study of T cell changes during pregnancy in multiple sclerosis. Clones were read by immunoSEQ multiplex PCR, and TCRdb kept only the in-frame ones, dropping some. The sample records about 83,000 clones, about 95% being singletons. The specimen was peripheral blood, collected in the second trimester of pregnancy. The receptor's source is a female donor with multiple sclerosis, enrolled in a pregnancy study.

The CDR3 bases are TGTGCCAGCTCACCGGCGGGGGGCTATGAGCAGTTCTTC. Translating it yields CASSPAGGYEQFF. The J gene is TRBJ2-1, the V gene TRBV18; 8 bases agree with TRBD2. This CDR3 has 13 amino acids. Per germline, CDR1 KGHSH and CDR2 LQKENI. The V and J ends lost 3 bases and 8 bases, in that order; junction bases with no gene match: 3.